The clone carrying this T cell receptor (beta chain) was counted a few times. Its antigen is still unknown. This CDR3 is 16 amino acids long. Per the germline V gene, CDR1 is SGHRS and CDR2 is YFSETQ. The junction had 15 bases not matched to a gene; V was cut back by 7 bases and J by 6 bases. This record belongs to a study of T-cell memory formation after mild COVID-19. Overall study findings and caveats: Largely, contracting CD4+ clones fell within CM and EM, and contracting CD8+ clones within EMRA.

From the 5' RACE reads, TCRdb called clonotypes with MiXCR, one entry per CDR3 protein. In the table there are about half a million distinct CDR3 sequences, about 20% of which are singletons. This sequence was found in an adult woman who had mild COVID-19 (a few samples of this study predate the infection). Cell type and time point are not known. This sequence joins TRBV5-1 and TRBJ2-1, with 8 bases identical to TRBD1. The material sequenced was PBMCs or a T cell subset sorted from them (not recorded which). This chain's CDR3 is CASVLQPGQVPNEQFF. The CDR3 DNA reads TGCGCCAGCGTCTTACAACCGGGACAGGTCCCCAATGAGCAGTTCTTC.